These 29 T cell receptor beta chains were sequenced from one sample in a study of T-cell reconstitution after alpha-beta-depleted transplantation in children (dated by TCRdb to about 2016). The library relied on PCR. For sequencing, an Illumina HiSeq 2500 was employed. To normalize quantification of the TCRbeta repertoire, the TCR libraries were built with molecular barcoding that relied on unique molecular identifiers. The public reads were reprocessed in TCRdb via fastp at Q25 and MiXCR, keeping in-frame beta chains. Rows are unified per CDR3 protein, each entry keeping the most common DNA and genes. Across this sample there are under 300,000 distinct CDR3 sequences, with approximately 10% seen only once. The ten largest make up 20% to 30% of the sample. The treatment or condition label corresponds to: allogeneic hematopoietic cell transplantation with graft depleted of TCRalphabeta T cells and CD19 B cells.

Specimen: peripheral blood, collected 180 days after TCRalphabeta/CD19-depleted stem cell transplant. These receptors were obtained from a male patient aged 2-10 years who had a stem cell transplant for chronic granulomatous disease, so the T cells may come from the graft donor.

This clonotype was seen at least ten times. The chain links TRBV12-3 or TRBV12-4 to TRBJ2-7; 14 bases match TRBD2. The junction had 4 bases not matched to a gene; V was cut back by 5 bases and J by 1 base. There are 16 residues in the CDR3. CDR3 amino acids: CASSPTSGRVSYEQYF. The CDR3 nucleotides are TGTGCCAGCAGTCCGACTAGCGGGAGGGTTTCCTACGAGCAGTACTTC.

This clonotype appeared many times. This chain joins TRBV7-9 and TRBJ1-1; D gene ambiguous. V shed 1 base and J shed 2 bases, with 11 bases lying between them. Per the germline V gene, CDR1 is SEHNR and CDR2 is FQNEAQ (reference sequence). The CDR3 is 15 amino acids. The CDR3 sequence: CASSLVPQLNTEAFF. CDR3 DNA sequence: TGTGCCAGCAGCTTAGTTCCACAGCTAAACACTGAAGCTTTCTTT.

This clonotype appeared many times. This sequence joins TRBV6-5 and TRBJ2-1; D might be TRBD1 (5 bases). The CDR3 sequence is 15 residues long. Trimming stripped 0 bases from V and 2 bases from J, with 8 bases between. The germline CDR1 and CDR2 sequences are MNHEY and SVGAGI. CDR3 sequence: CASSYSQGPYNEQFF. The CDR3 region has the DNA TGTGCCAGCAGTTACTCGCAGGGTCCCTACAATGAGCAGTTCTTC.

This clonotype was found many times. The chain carries TRBV10-3 and TRBJ2-7; D unclear. The length of the CDR3 is 11 residues. Germline V gives CDR1 ENHRY, CDR2 SYGVKD. V lost 6 bases and J lost 7, with 10 bases in between. DNA of the CDR3: TGTGCCATCAGAGAGACCGGGGAGCAGTACTTC. Amino acid sequence: CAIRETGEQYF.

This clonotype was recorded at least ten times. Relative to the germline gene, one junction end is altered; a read error may explain this. The V and J genes are TRBV5-1 and TRBJ1-2, with no clear D. CDR1 is SGHRS and CDR2 is YFSETQ in the germline V gene. The CDR3 has 12 amino acids. The CDR3 spells CASSLGNYGYTF. In DNA form, the CDR3 reads TGTGCCAGCAGTTTAGGGAACTATGGCTACACCTTC.

Many counts were recorded for this clonotype. V and J are TRBV5-1 and TRBJ2-5; D call uncertain. Germline V lookup: CDR1 SGHRS, CDR2 YFSETQ. This CDR3 has 11 residues. Trimming cost V 4 bases and J 5 bases, with 6 bases left between them. The CDR3 bases are TGCGCCAGCAGCGTTGATGAGACCCAGTACTTC. Protein: CASSVDETQYF. The full variable domain, with the rest looked up from reference TRBV5-1 and TRBJ2-5, is KAGVTQTPRYLIKTRGQQVTLSCSPISGHRSVSWYQQTPGQGLQFLFEYFSETQRNKGNFPGRFSGRQFSNSRSEMNVSTLELGDSALYLCASSVDETQYFGPGTRLLVL.

This clonotype occurred many times. The genes are TRBV25-1 and TRBJ1-1; weak D call: TRBD1 (5 bases). In germline, CDR1 is MGHDK, CDR2 SYGVNS. Trimming took 4 bases from V and 4 from J, leaving 10 bases between them. This CDR3 is 13 amino acids long. This CDR3 is CASSVTGGTEAFF. CDR3 DNA sequence: TGTGCCAGCAGTGTAACTGGGGGCACTGAAGCTTTCTTT.

This clonotype was observed at least ten times. This chain joins TRBV20-1 and TRBJ2-7, with 7 bases that match TRBD2. J was trimmed by 2 bases and V by 3 bases; bases with no gene match: 4. This CDR3 comprises 13 residues. Germline assignment: CDR1 DFQATT and CDR2 SNEGSKA (reference sequence). CDR3 in amino acids: CSASEREPYEQYF. The CDR3 bases are TGCAGTGCTAGTGAGCGGGAACCCTACGAGCAGTACTTC.

This clonotype has a count of ten or more. The chain is built from TRBV6-5 and TRBJ2-3, with D possibly matching TRBD2 (7 bases). The germline V gene has CDR1 MNHEY and CDR2 SVGAGI. This CDR3 spans 15 amino acids. V was shortened by 5 bases and J by 7 bases, with 19 bases between the two germline ends. CDR3 residues: CASSRLGGGTNTQYF. The CDR3 DNA reads as TGTGCCAGCAGTCGTCTGGGGGGGGGCACTAATACGCAGTATTTT.

This clonotype has ten or more counts. The V and J genes are TRBV12-3 or TRBV12-4 and TRBJ1-5, with a tentative D call TRBD1 (5 bases). V was shortened by 7 bases and J by 3 bases, with 16 bases between the two germline ends. This CDR3 has 15 amino acids. CDR3 residues: CASTQTGKSNQPQHF. The DNA for the CDR3 is TGTGCCAGCACCCAAACAGGAAAATCCAATCAGCCCCAGCATTTT.

The rearrangement uses TRBV19 and TRBJ1-6, with a possible D match to TRBD1 (5 bases). From germline, CDR1 is LNHDA and CDR2 SQIVND (reference sequence). The length of the CDR3 is 13 residues. V lost 7 bases, J lost 9 bases, and 13 bases lay in between. The CDR3 sequence: CASNRFEGSPLHF. CDR3 sequence (DNA): TGTGCCAGTAACAGGTTTGAAGGTTCACCCCTCCACTTT.

Worth noting for this clonotype: Since a much larger clone is just one base distant, this may be a read error. The chain recombines TRBV29-1 with TRBJ2-2, with D perhaps TRBD1 (6 bases). V was clipped by 6 bases and J by 4 bases, with 15 bases between them. CDR3 size: 14 residues. Looked up from germline, CDR1 is SQVTM and CDR2 is ANQGSEA. CDR3 protein: CSVQRDTCTGELFF. The CDR3 bases are TGCAGCGTCCAACGGGACACCTGCACCGGGGAGCTGTTTTTT.

This clonotype was seen ten or more times. The CDR3 region has the DNA TGTGCCAGCAGCTTAGGCAGGATTGGAAACACCATATATTTT. Translation: CASSLGRIGNTIYF. The chain combines TRBV7-8 with TRBJ1-3; D is unclear. The CDR3 extends over 14 amino acids. CDR1 and CDR2 from the germline V gene are SGHVS and FQNEAQ. V gave up 1 base and J gave up 3 bases, with 7 bases separating them.

The chain couples TRBV2 to TRBJ2-2; tentative D call: TRBD1 (6 bases). The CDR3 covers 15 residues. Trimming took 4 bases from V and 0 from J, leaving 9 bases between them. CDR1 is SNHLY and CDR2 is FYNNEI in the germline V gene. The CDR3 sequence is CASSANRANTGELFF. DNA for the CDR3: TGTGCCAGCAGTGCTAACAGGGCGAACACCGGGGAGCTGTTTTTT.

This clonotype was recorded at least ten times. The rearrangement links TRBV28 to TRBJ2-2, with D maybe TRBD1 (6 bases). V lost 1 base to trimming and J lost 5 bases, with 11 bases between them. This CDR3 has 15 amino acids. Germline V lookup: CDR1 MDHEN, CDR2 SYDVKM. CDR3 sequence: CASSLLGARTGELFF. In DNA form, the CDR3 reads TGTGCCAGCAGTTTATTGGGGGCGAGAACCGGGGAGCTGTTTTTT.

This clonotype was counted at least ten times. The V and J genes are TRBV5-1 and TRBJ1-2; 9 positions agree with TRBD1. V lost 2 bases, J lost 8 bases, and 4 bases stayed unmatched. CDR3 size: 13 residues. The germline gives CDR1 SGHRS, CDR2 YFSETQ. The CDR3 reads CASSLRTGAGYTF. CDR3 DNA: TGCGCCAGCAGCTTACGGACAGGGGCAGGCTACACCTTC.

This clonotype was seen repeatedly, ten times or more. The chain is built from TRBV4-1 and TRBJ2-1; 9 nucleotides match TRBD2. This CDR3 is built from 15 residues. CDR1 and CDR2 from the germline V gene are MGHRA and YSYEKL. Germline trimming cut 1 base from V and 10 bases from J; bases unmatched to any gene: 8. The CDR3 nucleotides read TGCGCCAGCAGCCAAGTAGGGCTAGCGGGGAACGAGCAGTTCTTC. It yields the protein CASSQVGLAGNEQFF.

This clonotype was detected ten times or more. The J gene is TRBJ2-2, the V gene TRBV6-2 or TRBV6-3, with 7 bases identical to TRBD2. The germline V gene has CDR1 MNHEY and CDR2 SVGEGT. There are 16 residues in the CDR3. The trim removed 2 bases at V and 0 bases at J, leaving 3 bases unmatched. The CDR3 DNA follows: TGTGCCAGCAGTTACGCGGGAGAGCCGAACACCGGGGAGCTGTTTTTT. It translates to CASSYAGEPNTGELFF.

The sample holds many counts of this clonotype. The chain links TRBV11-1 to TRBJ2-3; 9 bases match TRBD2. CDR1 and CDR2 from the germline V gene are SGHAT and FQDESV (reference sequence). The CDR3 contains 17 residues. V was pared by 7 bases and J by 0 bases, with 11 bases of the junction left unmatched. This CDR3 reads CASMGTSGRLSTDTQYF. The CDR3 nucleotides read TGTGCCAGCATGGGAACTAGCGGGCGCTTAAGCACAGATACGCAGTATTTT.

The table lists this clonotype with many counts. The chain uses TRBV24-1 and TRBJ1-6, with TRBD1 identical over 8 bases. Germline assignment: CDR1 KGHDR and CDR2 SFDVKD. The CDR3 sequence is 15 residues long. The J segment lost 7 bases and the V segment lost 2 bases, leaving 3 bases of the junction unmatched. The CDR3 sequence is CATSDYRTGNSPLHF. The CDR3, as DNA: TGTGCCACCAGTGATTATAGGACAGGGAATTCACCCCTCCACTTT.

Ten or more counts support this clonotype. The V and J genes are TRBV29-1 and TRBJ1-2; 10 bases fit TRBD1. In germline, CDR1 is SQVTM, CDR2 ANQGSEA. J lost 4 bases, V lost 4 bases, and 0 bases had no gene match. This CDR3 contains 12 residues. The CDR3 nucleotides read TGCAGCGTTGGGACAGGGGGCTATGGCTACACCTTC. It specifies CSVGTGGYGYTF.

This clonotype was counted many times. The chain has TRBV7-2 and TRBJ2-4, with 7 bases aligning to TRBD1. CDR1 and CDR2 from the germline V gene are SGHTA and FQGNSA. V shed 5 bases, J shed 2 bases, and the junction held 9 bases outside the gene matches. This CDR3 has 16 amino acids. This CDR3 is CASSTDPTGPKNIQYF. Written as DNA, the CDR3 is TGTGCCAGCAGCACCGATCCGACAGGGCCCAAAAACATTCAGTACTTC.

This clonotype was picked up many times. V and J are TRBV20-1 and TRBJ2-7; 10 bases fit TRBD2. The CDR3 totals 15 residues. Germline V lookup: CDR1 DFQATT, CDR2 SNEGSKA (reference sequence). The junction had 10 bases not matched to a gene; V was cut back by 5 bases and J by 3 bases. CDR3 bases: TGCAGTGCTGGAATAGCGGGGGGACCTTACTACGAGCAGTACTTC. Its translation is CSAGIAGGPYYEQYF.

This clonotype was detected ten times or more. The genes are TRBV7-9 and TRBJ2-7, with D perhaps matching TRBD1 or TRBD2 (5 bases each). CDR3 length: 15 amino acids. The V end was cut by 5 bases, the J end by 4 bases, with 18 bases between. The V gene's germline CDR1 is SEHNR and CDR2 FQNEAQ (reference sequence). The CDR3 DNA follows: TGTGCCAGCAGCACAACAGGTGAAAGGAGGTACGAGCAGTACTTC. Its translation: CASSTTGERRYEQYF.

Worth noting for this clonotype: A read error is possible here, since a much larger clone lies one base away. The gene calls are TRBV20-1 and TRBJ2-4; D unclear. The CDR3 loop spans 14 amino acids. Germline CDR1 reads DFQATT; CDR2 reads SNEGSKA (reference sequence). The CDR3 region has the DNA TGCAGTGCTAGAGCGACCGTAACCAAAAACATTCAGCACTTC. It encodes CSARATVTKNIQHF.

This clonotype was seen at least ten times. V and J are TRBV6-1 and TRBJ1-4; D remains unclear. This CDR3 region has 15 residues. Germline assignment: CDR1 MNHNS and CDR2 SASEGT. Trimming stripped 3 bases from V and 2 bases from J, with 10 bases between. Here the CDR3 reads CASSEELLTNEKLFF. CDR3 DNA: TGTGCCAGCAGTGAGGAGCTGCTGACTAATGAAAAACTGTTTTTT.

This clonotype was counted ten times or more. This chain uses TRBV28 with TRBJ2-7; D is perhaps TRBD1 or TRBD2 (5 bases each). Germline V CDR1 and CDR2: MDHEN, SYDVKM. V was shortened by 5 bases and J by 3 bases, with 14 bases between the two germline ends. The CDR3 runs 14 residues. The CDR3 region has the DNA TGTGCCAGCAGTCCCCCGGGACCCCGCTACGAGCAGTACTTC. It encodes CASSPPGPRYEQYF.

A word on this clonotype: Just one base apart from a much larger clone, this may be a read error. The chain joins TRBV5-5 to TRBJ2-7; 11 bases map to TRBD1. From germline, CDR1 is SGHKS and CDR2 YYEKEE (reference sequence). This CDR3 contains 14 residues. The CDR3 is CAISWTGGGYEQYF. The DNA for the CDR3 is TGTGCCATCAGCTGGACAGGGGGCGGCTACGAGCAGTACTTC.

This clonotype was recorded many times. The J gene is TRBJ2-3, the V gene TRBV15; 7 nucleotides match TRBD2. The germline CDR1 and CDR2 sequences are LNHNV and YYDKDF (reference sequence). Germline trimming cut 0 bases from V and 1 base from J; bases unmatched to any gene: 4. The CDR3 runs to 16 residues. As DNA, the CDR3 is TGTGCCACCAGCAGAGATCGCCTAGCGGGCACAGATACGCAGTATTTT. It is translated as CATSRDRLAGTDTQYF.